This T cell receptor beta chain stems from a study of T cell repertoires in cytomegalovirus infection. At least ten counts were recorded for this clonotype. The germline V gene encodes CDR1 LNHDA and CDR2 SQIVND (reference sequence). The CDR3 runs 15 residues. Trimming left V 4 bases short and J 6 bases short, with 16 bases between. Each CDR3 protein gets one entry after TCRdb re-called the reads with MiXCR. The sample records under 150,000 distinct CDR3 sequences, approximately 8.8% being singletons. The V gene is TRBV19, the J gene TRBJ1-5, with TRBD1 as a possible D gene (5 bases). Sequencing used PBMCs. The TCR comes from a human donor in good health (CMV status not recorded). Some clones in this sample may be carry-over from other donors' samples. The CDR3 sequence: CASSTQAMLVQPQHF. CDR3 bases: TGTGCCAGTAGTACACAGGCGATGTTGGTTCAGCCCCAGCATTTT. The variable domain in full, completed from reference TRBV19 and TRBJ1-5, reads DGGITQSPKYLFRKEGQNVTLSCEQNLNHDAMYWYRQDPGQGLRLIYYSQIVNDFQKGDIAEGYSVSREKKESFPLTVTSAQKNPTAFYLCASSTQAMLVQPQHFGDGTRLSIL.